One and the same sample provided the 25 T cell receptor beta chains below, sequenced in a study of beta chain features in type 1 diabetes. The sequenced template was cDNA made from the entire isolated RNA. Assay used: immunoSEQ multiplex PCR; TCRdb lists only in-frame clones, some missing. The table has a few hundred thousand clones, around 10% seen once; the top ten hold 0.03% to 0.035%. Sequencing input: naive CD4+ T cells from blood. Every receptor here comes from a woman aged 18-29 years in good health.

The rearrangement uses TRBV25-1 and TRBJ1-2, with 10 positions matching TRBD1. The CDR3 is 15 amino acids. Germline V gene data show CDR1 as MGHDK and CDR2 as SYGVNS. The V and J ends lost 4 bases and 5 bases, in that order; junction bases with no gene match: 7. CDR3 sequence: CASSADRGLRYGYTF. The CDR3 region has the DNA TGTGCCAGCAGTGCAGACAGGGGGCTTCGGTATGGCTACACCTTC.

This clone was counted between two and nine times. The rearrangement joins TRBV5-4 to TRBJ1-2, with D possibly TRBD1 on 6 matching bases. Trimming stripped 0 bases from V and 4 bases from J, with 16 bases between. Per germline, CDR1 SGHNT and CDR2 YYREEE (reference sequence). The CDR3 is made up of 16 amino acids. CDR3 bases: TGTGCCAGCAGCTTGGAACACGGCAGGGGCGTCTATGGCTACACCTTC. It is translated as CASSLEHGRGVYGYTF. The full variable domain, with the rest looked up from reference TRBV5-4 and TRBJ1-2, is ETGVTQSPTHLIKTRGQQVTLRCSSQSGHNTVSWYQQALGQGPQFIFQYYREEENGRGNFPPRFSGLQFPNYSSELNVNALELDDSALYLCASSLEHGRGVYGYTFGSGTRLTVV.

The chain carries TRBV2 and TRBJ2-3; 14 positions agree with TRBD2. CDR3 length equals 17 residues. The germline V gene encodes CDR1 SNHLY and CDR2 FYNNEI. Losses at the gene ends were 3 bases for V and 6 bases for J; bases not matched to a gene: 8. The CDR3 loop reads CASSEPGTSGGGDTQYF. CDR3 in DNA: TGTGCCAGCAGTGAGCCGGGGACTAGCGGGGGTGGTGATACGCAGTATTTT.

This clone was found a few times. The chain employs TRBV6-1 and TRBJ1-5; D is unclear. Trimming took off 3 bases at V and 7 bases at J, with 10 bases between the two ends. This CDR3 contains 13 residues. Germline V gene data show CDR1 as MNHNS and CDR2 as SASEGT. The CDR3 loop is CASSETTWQPQHF. The CDR3, as DNA: TGTGCCAGCAGTGAGACTACATGGCAGCCCCAGCATTTT.

This clone showed up just a few times. The chain joins TRBV4-2 to TRBJ2-1; weak D call: TRBD2 (5 bases). This CDR3 spans 13 amino acids. From germline, CDR1 is LGHNA and CDR2 YNFKEQ. V gave up 2 bases and J gave up 5 bases, with 7 bases separating them. The CDR3 loop reads CASSQHGNNEQFF. CDR3 bases: TGTGCCAGCAGCCAACACGGGAACAATGAGCAGTTCTTC.

This clone has more than one count but fewer than ten. The rearrangement joins TRBV7-2 to TRBJ2-4; 8 nucleotides agree with TRBD2. The V gene end was trimmed by 4 bases and the J gene end by 3 bases; junction bases not matched to a gene: 11. This CDR3 comprises 17 residues. The V gene's germline CDR1 is SGHTA and CDR2 FQGNSA. This CDR3 is CASSSRGAGVGKNIQYF. For the CDR3, the DNA is TGTGCCAGCAGCTCTAGGGGAGCGGGAGTGGGCAAAAACATTCAGTACTTC.

This clone was seen more than once but under ten times. The chain has TRBV11-3 and TRBJ1-1; D remains ambiguous. CDR1 and CDR2 (germline): SGHNT, YENEEA. V lost 2 bases, J lost 7 bases, and 11 bases lay in between. This CDR3 is built from 13 residues. CDR3 in DNA: TGTGCCAGCAGCTTATTCCCGGGGAATGAAGCTTTCTTT. It codes for CASSLFPGNEAFF.

The rearrangement joins TRBV11-3 to TRBJ2-1, with 7 bases identical to TRBD2. Germline loops: CDR1 SGHNT, CDR2 YENEEA. This CDR3 is 15 amino acids long. J lost 4 bases, V lost 5 bases, and 8 bases had no gene match. Here the CDR3 DNA reads TGTGCCAGCAGCCTACCCGGGGAGGGGTACAATGAGCAGTTCTTC. Residues: CASSLPGEGYNEQFF.

This clone turned up a few times. The genes are TRBV10-2 and TRBJ1-2; 10 positions agree with TRBD1. The germline gives CDR1 WSHSY, CDR2 SAAADI. Unmatched junction bases numbered 10, after V lost 3 bases and J lost 12 bases. The CDR3 has 14 amino acids. In nucleotides, the CDR3 is TGCGCCAGCAGTGACCCCCGGGACAGGGGTACAAACACCTTC. The encoded protein is CASSDPRDRGTNTF.

The rearrangement joins TRBV13 to TRBJ2-2; TRBD1 might be the D (6 bases). The CDR3 runs to 17 residues. Germline-derived CDR1 and CDR2 are PRHDT and FYEKMQ (reference sequence). V shed 5 bases and J shed 0 bases, with 16 bases lying between them. CDR3 sequence: CASSPPGRGSNTGELFF. The CDR3 nucleotides read TGTGCCAGCAGCCCCCCGGGCAGGGGATCGAACACCGGGGAGCTGTTTTTT.

This clone was found a few times. The chain combines TRBV5-4 with TRBJ2-3; 12 bases line up with TRBD2. The CDR3 totals 20 residues. In germline, CDR1 is SGHNT, CDR2 YYREEE (reference sequence). V shed 1 base, J shed 0 bases, and the junction held 12 bases outside the gene matches. The CDR3, as DNA: TGTGCCAGCAGCTTGAAACTAACTAGCGGGGGGACATCCAGCACAGATACGCAGTATTTT. The encoded protein is CASSLKLTSGGTSSTDTQYF.

This clone was detected only a few times. The rearrangement uses TRBV15 and TRBJ2-7; TRBD1 is a possible D gene (5 bases). Per germline, CDR1 LNHNV and CDR2 YYDKDF (reference sequence). The CDR3 is made up of 16 amino acids. The germline V and J ends were trimmed by 8 bases and 6 bases, with 26 bases remaining between them. CDR3 in amino acids: CATGRSPSQGIGEQYF. In DNA, the CDR3 is TGTGCCACCGGGCGTTCTCCAAGCCAGGGTATAGGCGAGCAGTACTTC.

The rearrangement links TRBV5-6 to TRBJ2-2; no clear D gene. Between the trimmed V and J ends, which lost 0 bases and 4 bases, there was a span of 10 bases. The CDR3 has 15 residues. Germline V gene sequence: CDR1 SGHDT, CDR2 YYEEEE. The CDR3 reads CASSLVPSSTGELFF. The DNA for the CDR3 is TGTGCCAGCAGCTTGGTGCCGAGCTCCACCGGGGAGCTGTTTTTT.

The CDR3 spells CASRTQGKNLYEQYF. The CDR3 DNA reads TGTGCCAGCAGGACACAGGGAAAAAACTTGTACGAGCAGTACTTC. The rearrangement uses TRBV28 and TRBJ2-7; D possibly corresponds to TRBD1 (6 bases). V lost 6 bases and J 4 bases, leaving 19 bases between the germline ends. The CDR3 has 15 amino acids. Germline V CDR1 and CDR2: MDHEN, SYDVKM.

In its sample, this clone was seen once. The V gene is TRBV6-5, the J gene TRBJ2-7; TRBD1 might be the D (6 bases). Germline lookup yields CDR1 MNHEY and CDR2 SVGAGI. This CDR3 comprises 13 residues. V lost 5 bases to trimming and J lost 4 bases, with 12 bases between them. CDR3 region: CASSRAGAYEQYF. CDR3 DNA sequence: TGTGCCAGCAGTCGGGCAGGGGCTTACGAGCAGTACTTC.

The table lists this clone with a few counts. The V and J genes are TRBV30 and TRBJ1-4; 7 bases are shared with TRBD1. With V trimmed by 0 bases and J by 4 bases, 23 bases remained unmatched. CDR3 length equals 21 residues. Germline CDR1 reads GTSNPN; CDR2 reads SVGIG (reference sequence). The CDR3 here is CAWSVAWVQGGSRSGNEKLFF. In DNA, the CDR3 is TGTGCCTGGAGTGTAGCTTGGGTACAAGGGGGCTCACGATCGGGTAATGAAAAACTGTTTTTT.

This clone turned up a few times. The genes are TRBV6-1 and TRBJ1-2, with D possibly matching TRBD1 (5 bases). Germline V lookup: CDR1 MNHNS, CDR2 SASEGT. CDR3 length equals 13 residues. The V and J ends lost 7 bases and 2 bases respectively, with 11 bases between them. The CDR3 sequence: CASTGTKNYGYTF. Here the CDR3 DNA reads TGTGCCAGCACTGGGACTAAGAACTATGGCTACACCTTC.

This clone was seen a few times. The J gene is TRBJ2-2, the V gene TRBV12-5; D is possibly TRBD1 (5 bases). The germline V gene encodes CDR1 LGHNT and CDR2 FRNRAP. V was pared by 0 bases and J by 1 base, with 6 bases between. The CDR3 sequence is 15 residues long. CDR3 DNA sequence: TGTGCTAGTGGTTTGGTCCAGGGGAACACCGGGGAGCTGTTTTTT. This gives the protein CASGLVQGNTGELFF. The full variable domain, its missing parts supplied by reference TRBV12-5 and TRBJ2-2, is DARVTQTPRHKVTEMGQEVTMRCQPILGHNTVFWYRQTMMQGLELLAYFRNRAPLDDSGMPKDRFSAEMPDATLATLKIQPSEPRDSAVYFCASGLVQGNTGELFFGEGSRLTVL.

This clone was counted between two and nine times. The chain couples TRBV7-3 to TRBJ2-3; D perhaps matches TRBD1 (6 bases). There are 13 residues in the CDR3. Germline V gives CDR1 SGHTA, CDR2 FQGTGA. V was shortened by 9 bases and J by 9 bases, with 19 bases between the two germline ends. CDR3 region: CASSRSGELTQYF. The CDR3 DNA reads as TGTGCCAGTTCGCGTTCAGGGGAGCTCACGCAGTATTTT. The entire variable domain, with the rest obtained from reference TRBV7-3 and TRBJ2-3, is as follows: GAGVSQTPSNKVTEKGKYVELRCDPISGHTALYWYRQSLGQGPEFLIYFQGTGAADDSGLPNDRFFAVRPEGSVSTLKIQRTERGDSAVYLCASSRSGELTQYFGPGTRLTVL.

V usage is TRBV5-1 and J usage is TRBJ1-6; 11 positions agree with TRBD1. The germline V gene encodes CDR1 SGHRS and CDR2 YFSETQ. This CDR3 has 14 amino acids. V dropped 4 bases and J dropped 8; count of bases not matched to a gene: 2. The CDR3: CASSQDRGHSPLHF. DNA of the CDR3: TGCGCCAGCAGCCAGGACAGGGGGCATTCACCCCTCCACTTT. The whole variable domain, filled in from reference TRBV5-1 and TRBJ1-6, reads KAGVTQTPRYLIKTRGQQVTLSCSPISGHRSVSWYQQTPGQGLQFLFEYFSETQRNKGNFPGRFSGRQFSNSRSEMNVSTLELGDSALYLCASSQDRGHSPLHFGNGTRLTVT.

This clone was counted a few times. This rearrangement joins TRBV6-1 to TRBJ2-7, with 9 bases that match TRBD1. With 5 bases clipped from V and 2 bases from J, the junction kept 4 bases outside the gene matches. The CDR3 contains 14 residues. Germline V gives CDR1 MNHNS, CDR2 SASEGT. DNA of the CDR3: TGTGCCAGCAGTCTCCGGGACAGGGCCTACGAGCAGTACTTC. It codes for CASSLRDRAYEQYF.

In its sample, this clone was seen a few times. This chain joins TRBV5-1 and TRBJ2-1; 7 nucleotides match TRBD1. This CDR3 has 15 amino acids. The V gene end was trimmed by 1 base and the J gene end by 2 bases; junction bases not matched to a gene: 3. The germline gives CDR1 SGHRS, CDR2 YFSETQ. The CDR3 loop is CASSLFGQAYNEQFF. The CDR3 DNA reads TGCGCCAGCAGCTTGTTCGGACAGGCCTACAATGAGCAGTTCTTC.

This clone appeared many times. The chain is built from TRBV19 and TRBJ2-1; D uncertain. Trimming removed 6 bases from V and 4 bases from J, with 7 bases in between. Germline CDR1 is LNHDA and CDR2 is SQIVND (reference sequence). The CDR3 is made up of 12 amino acids. The DNA of the CDR3 is TGTGCCAGTAGCGGTCCTTACAATGAGCAGTTCTTC. The encoded protein is CASSGPYNEQFF.

V gene TRBV5-4 combines with J gene TRBJ2-1; 10 bases map to TRBD1. This CDR3 is built from 15 residues. CDR1 and CDR2 (germline): SGHNT, YYREEE (reference sequence). J was trimmed by 4 bases and V by 5 bases; bases with no gene match: 6. In nucleotides, the CDR3 is TGTGCCAGCAGGGGGGACAGGGGAGATTACAATGAGCAGTTCTTC. As protein: CASRGDRGDYNEQFF.

The sample holds a few counts of this clone. The chain is built from TRBV5-1 and TRBJ2-7; 11 bases agree with TRBD2. CDR3 size: 18 residues. The J segment lost 4 bases and the V segment lost 4 bases, leaving 16 bases of the junction unmatched. CDR1 is SGHRS, CDR2 YFSETQ, per germline. CDR3 region: CASSPGTSGKLSVYEQYF. Here the CDR3 DNA reads TGCGCCAGCAGCCCGGGGACTAGCGGAAAGCTGTCTGTTTACGAGCAGTACTTC.